The 6 T cell receptor beta chains in this list originate from one sample, sequenced in a study of blood T cell repertoires in COVID-19. Measured with immunoSEQ multiplex PCR; TCRdb has only the in-frame clones, and not every one. The table includes over 150,000 clones, around 85% detected once. The sample consisted of PBMCs or T cells enriched from blood (not recorded which). These receptors all stem from a man aged 40-49 years who had recovered from COVID-19.

CDR3 DNA sequence: TGTGCCAGTAGTTTCATTTACTGGGACAGGGTTAGCAATCAGCCCCAGCATTTT. As protein: CASSFIYWDRVSNQPQHF. The chain is built from TRBV19 and TRBJ1-5; 9 bases match TRBD1. Looked up from germline, CDR1 is LNHDA and CDR2 is SQIVND (reference sequence). The CDR3 sequence is 18 residues long. After removal of 5 bases from V and 0 bases from J, the junction contained 11 bases not matched to a gene.

This clone was counted a few times. The genes are TRBV12-3 or TRBV12-4 and TRBJ1-1; 10 nucleotides agree with TRBD1. V was clipped by 3 bases and J by 10 bases; unmatched bases: 5. The length of the CDR3 is 13 residues. CDR3 amino acids: CASSLVGTGVAFF. CDR3 nucleotide sequence: TGTGCCAGCAGTTTGGTAGGGACAGGGGTAGCTTTCTTT.

This clone occurred a few times. The gene calls are TRBV18 and TRBJ1-6, with 8 bases fitting TRBD1. The CDR3 contains 16 residues. J was trimmed by 10 bases and V by 4 bases; bases with no gene match: 12. CDR1 and CDR2 from the germline V gene are KGHSH and LQKENI. The CDR3 sequence: CASSQNGQGGESPLHF. CDR3 nucleotide sequence: TGTGCCAGCTCACAAAATGGACAGGGAGGGGAATCACCCCTCCACTTT.

The V call is TRBV28, the J call TRBJ2-2; D gene unclear. CDR3 length equals 11 residues. V lost 7 bases and J 3 bases, leaving 3 bases between the germline ends. Germline V lookup: CDR1 MDHEN, CDR2 SYDVKM. The CDR3, as DNA: TGTGCCAGCACCTACACCGGGGAGCTGTTTTTT. As protein: CASTYTGELFF.

V and J are TRBV11-3 and TRBJ2-7, with 12 bases matching TRBD2. The CDR3 contains 14 residues. Trimming removed 5 bases from V and 2 bases from J; junction bases left unmatched: 1. CDR1 and CDR2 (germline): SGHNT, YENEEA. CDR3 in amino acids: CASSLAGGAYEQYF. CDR3 sequence (DNA): TGTGCCAGCAGCCTAGCGGGGGGGGCCTACGAGCAGTACTTC.

The gene calls are TRBV9 and TRBJ1-1; a possible D gene is TRBD1 (5 bases). V shed 0 bases and J shed 4 bases, with 7 bases lying between them. The CDR3 has 13 amino acids. Per germline, CDR1 SGDLS and CDR2 YYNGEE. CDR3 residues: CASSVVTGTEAFF. For the CDR3, the DNA is TGTGCCAGCAGCGTAGTAACAGGCACTGAAGCTTTCTTT.